The 21 T cell receptor beta chains listed next were all sequenced from one sample in a study of technical replicates of blood from a handful of donors. Using immunoSEQ multiplex PCR, the repertoire was profiled, and TCRdb retains in-frame clones only, with some absent. The table includes approximately 79,000 clones, approximately 95% detected once. The sequencing input was T cells isolated from PBMCs. Receptor source: a human donor in good health.

This rearrangement joins TRBV5-6 to TRBJ1-2; 12 bases fit TRBD1. V was pared by 6 bases and J by 4 bases, with 10 bases of the junction left unmatched. The CDR3 contains 16 residues. The germline V gene has CDR1 SGHDT and CDR2 YYEEEE. The DNA of the CDR3 is TGTGCCAGCACCGCCCCGGGACAGGGGGCATTCTATGGCTACACCTTC. Translating gives CASTAPGQGAFYGYTF.

The CDR3 region has the DNA TGTGCCAGCAGCTTGGGCGGGAAGTACGAGCAGTACTTC. Amino acid sequence: CASSLGGKYEQYF. This chain joins TRBV11-3 and TRBJ2-7; the D gene is possibly TRBD2 (6 bases). The V gene's germline CDR1 is SGHNT and CDR2 YENEEA. V lost 3 bases, J lost 4 bases, and 10 bases lay in between. The CDR3 has 13 residues.

V gene TRBV7-3 combines with J gene TRBJ1-1; 8 bases are a match to TRBD1. Germline V gives CDR1 SGHTA, CDR2 FQGTGA. Unmatched junction bases numbered 3, after V lost 1 base and J lost 5 bases. This CDR3 is built from 14 residues. DNA for the CDR3: TGTGCCAGCAGCTTAAACACAGGGGGAACTGAAGCTTTCTTT. Translation gives CASSLNTGGTEAFF.

The chain uses TRBV27 and TRBJ2-1, with 11 bases lining up with TRBD2. The CDR3 spans 15 residues. Germline V gene lookup returns CDR1 MNHEY and CDR2 SMNVEV (reference sequence). The V gene end was trimmed by 5 bases and the J gene end by 4 bases; junction bases not matched to a gene: 4. The CDR3 DNA reads as TGTGCCAGCAGTCCCGGGACTAGCGGATACAATGAGCAGTTCTTC. It is translated as CASSPGTSGYNEQFF.

V usage is TRBV4-2 and J usage is TRBJ1-5; D is unresolved. This CDR3 is built from 14 residues. CDR1 and CDR2 (germline): LGHNA, YNFKEQ. Trimming cost V 1 base and J 3 bases, with 7 bases left between them. The CDR3 here is CASSQGAPNQPQHF. In nucleotides, the CDR3 is TGTGCCAGCAGCCAAGGGGCCCCCAATCAGCCCCAGCATTTT.

The chain uses TRBV10-2 and TRBJ2-6, with D unclear. The CDR3 consists of 14 residues. Germline CDR1 is WSHSY and CDR2 is SAAADI. V was clipped by 11 bases and J by 0 bases, with 11 bases between them. CDR3 amino acids: CASYRPSGANVLTF. The CDR3 DNA is TGCGCCTCCTACCGTCCCTCTGGGGCCAACGTCCTGACTTTC.

The rearrangement joins TRBV29-1 to TRBJ2-1; 10 nucleotides match TRBD1. V lost 1 base, J lost 8 bases, and 17 bases stayed unmatched. The CDR3 sequence is 18 residues long. Per the germline V gene, CDR1 is SQVTM and CDR2 is ANQGSEA. The CDR3 spells CSVEGYTWGQGRGYEQFF. In DNA, the CDR3 is TGCAGCGTTGAAGGTTATACGTGGGGACAGGGGCGAGGCTATGAGCAGTTCTTC.

The chain is built from TRBV14 and TRBJ1-1, with D possibly TRBD1 on 5 matching bases. CDR1 and CDR2 (germline): SGHDN, FVKESK. Trimming cost V 1 base and J 4 bases, with 10 bases left between them. The CDR3 sequence is 14 residues long. CDR3 protein: CASSQAWGGTEAFF. In DNA form, the CDR3 reads TGTGCCAGCAGCCAAGCGTGGGGGGGCACTGAAGCTTTCTTT.

The V and J genes are TRBV9 and TRBJ2-1, with a weak D call TRBD2 (6 bases). The CDR3 contains 14 residues. Germline V lookup: CDR1 SGDLS, CDR2 YYNGEE. V lost 0 bases to trimming and J lost 4 bases, with 8 bases between them. The CDR3: CASSVELAYNEQFF. The CDR3 region has the DNA TGTGCCAGCAGCGTAGAACTAGCTTACAATGAGCAGTTCTTC.

The CDR3 here is CASSQPPNTGELFF. In DNA form, the CDR3 reads TGCGCCAGCAGCCAACCTCCGAACACCGGGGAGCTGTTTTTT. The chain carries TRBV4-1 and TRBJ2-2; D gene ambiguous. There are 14 residues in the CDR3. Germline lookup yields CDR1 MGHRA and CDR2 YSYEKL. The ends were cut back, 2 bases at V and 0 bases at J, with 4 bases in the middle.

J is TRBJ1-3 and V is TRBV7-6; TRBD1 aligns across 7 bases. Looked up from germline, CDR1 is SGHVS and CDR2 is FNYEAQ. V lost 4 bases and J lost 1; bases outside the gene matches: 7. The CDR3 extends over 16 amino acids. DNA of the CDR3: TGTGCCAGCAGCTCCACCGGGACAGTTTCTGGAAACACCATATATTTT. Translation: CASSSTGTVSGNTIYF.

V gene TRBV2 combines with J gene TRBJ1-1; unclear D gene. The CDR3 has 16 amino acids. Germline V gene data show CDR1 as SNHLY and CDR2 as FYNNEI. Trimming pared 2 bases from V and 0 bases from J, leaving 13 bases between. The CDR3 sequence is CASSEQSSAVNTEAFF. The CDR3 DNA reads TGTGCCAGCAGTGAACAATCTTCCGCGGTGAACACTGAAGCTTTCTTT.

This clone was seen just once. The rearrangement uses TRBV19 and TRBJ2-1; a possible D gene is TRBD1 (5 bases). Germline CDR1 LNHDA, CDR2 SQIVND (reference sequence). With 4 bases removed from V and 7 bases from J, the gap between germline ends came to 8 bases. This CDR3 contains 12 residues. The CDR3 bases are TGTGCCAGTAGTAAATCAGGGAATGAGCAGTTCTTC. It encodes CASSKSGNEQFF. The full variable domain, rest sourced from reference TRBV19 and TRBJ2-1, is DGGITQSPKYLFRKEGQNVTLSCEQNLNHDAMYWYRQDPGQGLRLIYYSQIVNDFQKGDIAEGYSVSREKKESFPLTVTSAQKNPTAFYLCASSKSGNEQFFGPGTRLTVL.

J is TRBJ1-1 and V is TRBV5-6; TRBD1 is a possible D gene (6 bases). V shed 1 base and J shed 13 bases, with 20 bases lying between them. This CDR3 comprises 14 residues. Germline V gives CDR1 SGHDT, CDR2 YYEEEE. CDR3 in amino acids: CASSLRHLTGGIFF. The DNA of the CDR3 is TGTGCCAGCAGCTTGCGACATTTGACAGGTGGGATTTTCTTT.

As DNA, the CDR3 is TGCGCCAGCAGCCCGCTACAGGGTACTGGAAACACCATATATTTT. Its translation is CASSPLQGTGNTIYF. V usage is TRBV5-1 and J usage is TRBJ1-3, with D possibly being TRBD1 (6 bases). The CDR3 loop spans 15 amino acids. The ends were cut back, 4 bases at V and 2 bases at J, with 13 bases in the middle. CDR1 is SGHRS and CDR2 is YFSETQ in the germline V gene.

This chain joins TRBV5-1 and TRBJ1-2, with TRBD1 identical over 9 bases. The CDR3 spans 14 residues. Germline CDR1 is SGHRS and CDR2 is YFSETQ. V lost 4 bases, J lost 4 bases, and 5 bases stayed unmatched. In DNA form, the CDR3 reads TGCGCCAGCAGCCCGGACAGGGGCGGCTATGGCTACACCTTC. It translates to CASSPDRGGYGYTF. Combining the CDR3 with reference TRBV5-1 and TRBJ1-2 gives the whole variable domain KAGVTQTPRYLIKTRGQQVTLSCSPISGHRSVSWYQQTPGQGLQFLFEYFSETQRNKGNFPGRFSGRQFSNSRSEMNVSTLELGDSALYLCASSPDRGGYGYTFGSGTRLTVV.

The chain recombines TRBV11-2 with TRBJ1-2; 7 bases line up with TRBD1. V was clipped by 6 bases and J by 2 bases; unmatched bases: 6. CDR1 is SGHAT and CDR2 is FQNNGV in the germline V gene. The CDR3 runs to 14 residues. DNA of the CDR3: TGTGCCAGCAGTTCATCACAGGGGAACTATGGCTACACCTTC. This translates into CASSSSQGNYGYTF.

The genes are TRBV30 and TRBJ2-7; 9 nucleotides match TRBD2. The J segment lost 1 base and the V segment lost 0 bases, leaving 4 bases of the junction unmatched. CDR1 is GTSNPN, CDR2 SVGIG, per germline (reference sequence). This CDR3 is 15 amino acids long. The CDR3 DNA is TGTGCCTGGAGTGTGCGGGGGGGCCGATCCTACGAGCAGTACTTC. This codes for CAWSVRGGRSYEQYF.

The chain has TRBV7-8 and TRBJ1-1; no definite D call. V was clipped by 1 base and J by 7 bases, with 10 bases between them. The germline CDR1 and CDR2 sequences are SGHVS and FQNEAQ. This CDR3 is built from 13 residues. The CDR3 sequence is CASSLGRGLEAFF. The CDR3 DNA follows: TGTGCCAGCAGCTTAGGTAGAGGGCTTGAAGCTTTCTTT.

The chain is built from TRBV2 and TRBJ2-7, with D possibly TRBD1 on 6 matching bases. Trimming left V 2 bases short and J 1 base short, with 21 bases between. The CDR3 covers 18 residues. Germline V gene sequence: CDR1 SNHLY, CDR2 FYNNEI. Written as DNA, the CDR3 is TGTGCCAGCAGTGAATTTGGGACACTCTTTTCTACTTCCTACGAGCAGTACTTC. This gives the protein CASSEFGTLFSTSYEQYF.

V gene TRBV19 combines with J gene TRBJ1-1; D gene unclear. CDR1 is LNHDA, CDR2 SQIVND, per germline (reference sequence). The CDR3 extends over 14 amino acids. Trimming took off 7 bases at V and 4 bases at J, with 16 bases between the two ends. The CDR3 nucleotides read TGTGCCAGTAACCAGATGTGGGCAGCCACTGAAGCTTTCTTT. This codes for CASNQMWAATEAFF.